This is a list of T cell receptor beta chains from one sample in a study of blood T cell repertoires in COVID-19. The data were produced by immunoSEQ multiplex PCR, yet TCRdb's version contains in-frame clones alone and is incomplete. Found here are more than 40,000 clones, roughly 84% of them singletons; the top ten hold approximately 4.5%. The sequenced sample was peripheral blood. These receptors were obtained from a man over 45 with active COVID-19. Each CDR3 is given with its conserved first and last residue. A D gene is named only where the DNA matches it firmly. The size field is filled for only some rows; it gives once, few, many or a size class.

clone_size: .
j_call: TRBJ2-5
d_call: TRBD2
v_call: TRBV7-2
cdr3_aa: CASSLGLAALGETQYF
cdr3_nt: TGTGCCAGCAGCTTAGGGCTAGCGGCCCTGGGTGAGACCCAGTACTTC

clone_size: .
j_call: TRBJ2-5
d_call: .
v_call: TRBV19
cdr3_aa: CASSIGNSQETQYF
cdr3_nt: TGTGCCAGTAGTATAGGGAACAGCCAAGAGACCCAGTACTTC

clone_size: .
j_call: TRBJ1-6
d_call: .
v_call: TRBV5-1
cdr3_aa: CASSGSRGQHSPLHF
cdr3_nt: TGCGCCAGCAGCGGATCCCGCGGTCAGCATTCACCCCTCCACTTT

clone_size: .
j_call: TRBJ1-5
d_call: .
v_call: TRBV9
cdr3_aa: CASSVSGRSNQPQHF
cdr3_nt: TGTGCCAGCAGCGTAAGTGGCAGAAGCAATCAGCCCCAGCATTTT

clone_size: .
j_call: TRBJ1-5
d_call: .
v_call: TRBV7-8
cdr3_aa: CASSLEAGLSQPQHF
cdr3_nt: TGTGCCAGCAGCTTAGAGGCGGGATTAAGTCAGCCCCAGCATTTT

clone_size: .
j_call: TRBJ2-5
d_call: .
v_call: TRBV10-3
cdr3_aa: CAISDATGRGVGIETQYF
cdr3_nt: TGTGCCATCAGTGACGCTACCGGTCGGGGAGTAGGGATAGAGACCCAGTACTTC

clone_size: few
j_call: TRBJ1-6
d_call: .
v_call: TRBV5-1
cdr3_aa: CASSLGGGTYNSPLHF
cdr3_nt: TGCGCCAGCAGCCTCGGAGGAGGGACCTATAATTCACCCCTCCACTTT

clone_size: few
j_call: TRBJ2-5
d_call: .
v_call: TRBV24-1
cdr3_aa: CATSDLGGGETQYF
cdr3_nt: TGTGCCACCAGTGATCTTGGGGGCGGGGAGACCCAGTACTTC

clone_size: .
j_call: TRBJ1-2
d_call: TRBD1
v_call: TRBV19
cdr3_aa: CASSIRQGGYGYTF
cdr3_nt: TGTGCCAGTAGTATCCGACAGGGTGGCTATGGCTACACCTTC

clone_size: .
j_call: TRBJ2-5
d_call: .
v_call: TRBV7-2
cdr3_aa: CASSVREAETQYF
cdr3_nt: TGTGCCAGCAGCGTCCGAGAGGCAGAGACCCAGTACTTC

clone_size: .
j_call: TRBJ2-7
d_call: TRBD1
v_call: TRBV5-6
cdr3_aa: CASSPDRLYEQYF
cdr3_nt: TGTGCCAGCAGCCCGGACAGGCTCTACGAGCAGTACTTC

clone_size: .
j_call: TRBJ1-3
d_call: .
v_call: TRBV14
cdr3_aa: CASSQDWSGSGNTIYF
cdr3_nt: TGTGCCAGCAGCCAAGATTGGTCGGGGTCTGGAAACACCATATATTTT

clone_size: few
j_call: TRBJ2-5
d_call: TRBD2
v_call: TRBV11-2
cdr3_aa: CASSPGGGRETQYF
cdr3_nt: TGTGCCAGCAGCCCGGGGGGAGGCAGAGAGACCCAGTACTTC

clone_size: .
j_call: TRBJ1-1
d_call: TRBD1
v_call: TRBV5-4
cdr3_aa: CASSPRQGDTEAFF
cdr3_nt: TGTGCCAGCAGCCCCAGACAGGGGGACACTGAAGCTTTCTTT

clone_size: .
j_call: TRBJ1-2
d_call: TRBD1
v_call: TRBV28
cdr3_aa: CASRWTGNYGYTF
cdr3_nt: TGTGCCAGCAGGTGGACAGGGAACTATGGCTACACCTTC

clone_size: .
j_call: TRBJ1-4
d_call: .
v_call: TRBV6-5
cdr3_aa: CASSSTGRPNGKKLFF
cdr3_nt: TGTGCCAGCAGTTCGACCGGGAGGCCAAACGGAAAAAAACTGTTTTTT

clone_size: .
j_call: TRBJ2-5
d_call: TRBD2
v_call: TRBV7-2
cdr3_aa: CASSLALTSGGKTQYF
cdr3_nt: TGTGCCAGCAGCTTAGCTCTGACTAGCGGGGGAAAGACCCAGTACTTC

clone_size: .
j_call: TRBJ2-2
d_call: TRBD2
v_call: TRBV7-9
cdr3_aa: CASSSRLAGVTGELFF
cdr3_nt: TGTGCCAGCAGCTCGCGACTAGCGGGGGTCACCGGGGAGCTGTTTTTT

clone_size: few
j_call: TRBJ2-7
d_call: TRBD1
v_call: TRBV7-7
cdr3_aa: CASSARRDRAYEQYF
cdr3_nt: TGTGCCAGCAGCGCAAGAAGGGACAGGGCCTACGAGCAGTACTTC

clone_size: once
j_call: TRBJ2-1
d_call: TRBD2
v_call: TRBV6-2/TRBV6-3
cdr3_aa: CASSLWRGDSYNEQFF
cdr3_nt: TGTGCCAGCAGCCTTTGGCGGGGGGACTCCTACAATGAGCAGTTCTTC

clone_size: .
j_call: TRBJ1-6
d_call: TRBD1
v_call: TRBV6-5
cdr3_aa: CASEPGQGFSPLHF
cdr3_nt: TGTGCCAGTGAGCCGGGACAGGGGTTTTCACCCCTCCACTTT

clone_size: .
j_call: TRBJ2-4
d_call: TRBD2
v_call: TRBV7-6
cdr3_aa: CASSLAVGGGNIQYF
cdr3_nt: TGTGCCAGCAGCTTAGCGGTCGGGGGGGGAAACATTCAGTACTTC

clone_size: .
j_call: TRBJ1-1
d_call: .
v_call: TRBV10-3
cdr3_aa: CAISESSTGTEAFF
cdr3_nt: TGTGCCATCAGTGAGTCCTCGACAGGCACTGAAGCTTTCTTT

clone_size: .
j_call: TRBJ2-2
d_call: .
v_call: TRBV27
cdr3_aa: CASSLIPVYPAGELFF
cdr3_nt: TGTGCCAGCAGTTTGATCCCTGTCTACCCCGCCGGGGAGCTGTTTTTT

clone_size: once
j_call: TRBJ1-4
d_call: .
v_call: TRBV6-6
cdr3_aa: CASSWARLASEKLFF
cdr3_nt: TGTGCCAGCAGCTGGGCCCGGCTGGCATCCGAAAAACTGTTTTTT

clone_size: .
j_call: TRBJ1-1
d_call: .
v_call: TRBV3-1/TRBV3-2
cdr3_aa: CASKQEALNTEAFF
cdr3_nt: TGTGCCAGCAAGCAAGAGGCACTGAACACTGAAGCTTTCTTT

clone_size: .
j_call: TRBJ2-7
d_call: .
v_call: TRBV28
cdr3_aa: CASRTYHGGLDEQYF
cdr3_nt: TGTGCCAGCAGAACTTACCACGGGGGGCTGGACGAGCAGTACTTC

clone_size: .
j_call: TRBJ2-1
d_call: TRBD2
v_call: TRBV5-4
cdr3_aa: CASRAGTSGRNNEQFF
cdr3_nt: TGTGCCAGCAGGGCCGGGACTAGTGGTCGCAACAATGAGCAGTTCTTC

clone_size: .
j_call: TRBJ1-2
d_call: .
v_call: TRBV4-3
cdr3_aa: CASSQEMLVTYGYTF
cdr3_nt: TGCGCCAGCAGCCAAGAGATGTTAGTTACCTATGGCTACACCTTC

clone_size: .
j_call: TRBJ2-7
d_call: .
v_call: TRBV28
cdr3_aa: CASSIPGQHYEQYF
cdr3_nt: TGTGCCAGCAGTATCCCAGGACAACACTACGAGCAGTACTTC

clone_size: .
j_call: TRBJ1-1
d_call: .
v_call: TRBV15
cdr3_aa: CATSEVQGITEAFF
cdr3_nt: TGTGCCACCAGCGAGGTACAGGGTATCACTGAAGCTTTCTTT

clone_size: .
j_call: TRBJ1-4
d_call: .
v_call: TRBV29-1
cdr3_aa: CSVILTGGGEKLFF
cdr3_nt: TGCAGCGTCATCCTGACGGGGGGCGGTGAAAAACTGTTTTTT

clone_size: .
j_call: TRBJ1-3
d_call: .
v_call: TRBV28
cdr3_aa: CASSSPQGAGNTIYF
cdr3_nt: TGTGCCAGCAGTTCACCACAGGGTGCTGGAAACACCATATATTTT

clone_size: .
j_call: TRBJ2-2
d_call: TRBD2
v_call: TRBV6-2/TRBV6-3
cdr3_aa: CASSRASGGSNTGELFF
cdr3_nt: TGTGCCAGCAGCCGTGCTAGCGGGGGGTCGAACACCGGGGAGCTGTTTTTT

clone_size: .
j_call: TRBJ1-3
d_call: .
v_call: TRBV6-1
cdr3_aa: CASSEAQGYSGNTIYF
cdr3_nt: TGTGCCAGCAGTGAAGCCCAGGGGTACTCTGGAAACACCATATATTTT

clone_size: .
j_call: TRBJ1-1
d_call: .
v_call: TRBV18
cdr3_aa: CASSPALGNTEAFF
cdr3_nt: TGTGCCAGCTCACCCGCCCTAGGGAACACTGAAGCTTTCTTT

clone_size: .
j_call: TRBJ2-6
d_call: TRBD1
v_call: TRBV4-1
cdr3_aa: CASSRPGTEVSGANVLTF
cdr3_nt: TGCGCCAGCAGCCGCCCCGGGACAGAAGTCTCTGGGGCCAACGTCCTGACTTTC

clone_size: .
j_call: TRBJ1-5
d_call: TRBD1
v_call: TRBV5-1
cdr3_aa: CASSLGTGNQPQHF
cdr3_nt: TGCGCCAGCAGCCTGGGGACAGGGAACCAGCCCCAGCATTTT

clone_size: .
j_call: TRBJ2-2
d_call: TRBD2
v_call: TRBV11-3
cdr3_aa: CASSSGGRPGELFF
cdr3_nt: TGTGCCAGCAGCTCGGGGGGGAGGCCCGGGGAGCTGTTTTTT

clone_size: .
j_call: TRBJ1-2
d_call: .
v_call: TRBV3-1/TRBV3-2
cdr3_aa: CASSQDPAGAREGYTF
cdr3_nt: TGTGCCAGCAGCCAGGACCCAGCAGGGGCCAGAGAGGGCTACACCTTC

clone_size: .
j_call: TRBJ2-3
d_call: TRBD2
v_call: TRBV18
cdr3_aa: CASSPGSGSRDTQYF
cdr3_nt: TGTGCCAGCTCACCAGGTAGCGGGAGCCGAGATACGCAGTATTTT

clone_size: .
j_call: TRBJ1-1
d_call: .
v_call: TRBV11-3
cdr3_aa: CASSRRGADTEAFF
cdr3_nt: TGTGCCAGCAGCAGACGGGGTGCCGACACTGAAGCTTTCTTT

clone_size: .
j_call: TRBJ2-4
d_call: .
v_call: TRBV13
cdr3_aa: CASTQRGSGKNIQYF
cdr3_nt: TGTGCCAGCACCCAACGCGGGTCGGGCAAAAACATTCAGTACTTC

clone_size: .
j_call: TRBJ1-1
d_call: .
v_call: TRBV20-1
cdr3_aa: CSGGGETEAFF
cdr3_nt: TGCAGTGGCGGAGGGGAGACTGAAGCTTTCTTT

clone_size: once
j_call: TRBJ1-6
d_call: .
v_call: TRBV11-2
cdr3_aa: CASSSGASAWGSPLHF
cdr3_nt: TGTGCCAGCAGCTCGGGAGCGTCAGCTTGGGGTTCACCCCTCCACTTT

clone_size: .
j_call: TRBJ2-7
d_call: TRBD2
v_call: TRBV5-1
cdr3_aa: CASSFNRGGGSYEQYF
cdr3_nt: TGCGCCAGCAGCTTCAATCGCGGGGGGGGCTCCTACGAGCAGTACTTC

clone_size: .
j_call: TRBJ1-1
d_call: TRBD1
v_call: TRBV6-1
cdr3_aa: CASSEALWTGETEAFF
cdr3_nt: TGTGCCAGCAGTGAAGCCCTTTGGACAGGGGAAACTGAAGCTTTCTTT

clone_size: once
j_call: TRBJ2-2
d_call: .
v_call: TRBV19
cdr3_aa: CASTLGGTGELFF
cdr3_nt: TGTGCCAGTACGTTGGGGGGCACCGGGGAGCTGTTTTTT

clone_size: few
j_call: TRBJ2-2
d_call: .
v_call: TRBV7-9
cdr3_aa: CASSYTGSGELFF
cdr3_nt: TGTGCCAGCAGCTACACAGGGTCGGGGGAGCTGTTTTTT

clone_size: few
j_call: TRBJ1-1
d_call: .
v_call: TRBV23-1
cdr3_aa: CASSHYLQNTEAFF
cdr3_nt: TGCGCCAGCAGCCACTATTTACAGAACACTGAAGCTTTCTTT

clone_size: .
j_call: TRBJ2-1
d_call: TRBD2
v_call: TRBV10-2
cdr3_aa: CASSAAGGLAGVVEQFF
cdr3_nt: TGCGCCAGCAGTGCCGCGGGGGGGCTAGCGGGGGTGGTTGAGCAGTTCTTC

clone_size: few
j_call: TRBJ1-3
d_call: .
v_call: TRBV28
cdr3_aa: CASSLKPGEDSGNTIYF
cdr3_nt: TGTGCCAGCAGTTTGAAGCCAGGGGAAGACTCTGGAAACACCATATATTTT

clone_size: .
j_call: TRBJ2-1
d_call: .
v_call: TRBV5-4
cdr3_aa: CASSLDFSYNEQFF
cdr3_nt: TGTGCCAGCAGCTTGGACTTCTCCTACAATGAGCAGTTCTTC

clone_size: .
j_call: TRBJ2-6
d_call: TRBD1
v_call: TRBV5-1
cdr3_aa: CASSSGQGSSGANVLTF
cdr3_nt: TGCGCCAGCAGCTCCGGACAGGGTAGCTCTGGGGCCAACGTCCTGACTTTC

clone_size: .
j_call: TRBJ2-3
d_call: TRBD2
v_call: TRBV2
cdr3_aa: CASRWSAGSEDTQYF
cdr3_nt: TGTGCCAGCAGATGGTCAGCGGGGAGTGAAGATACGCAGTATTTT

clone_size: .
j_call: TRBJ2-4
d_call: .
v_call: TRBV6-5
cdr3_aa: CASSYSPQGGKNIQYF
cdr3_nt: TGTGCCAGCAGTTACTCACCGCAGGGGGGTAAAAACATTCAGTACTTC

clone_size: .
j_call: TRBJ1-2
d_call: .
v_call: TRBV7-9
cdr3_aa: CAGGKTGEWAF
cdr3_nt: TGTGCCGGGGGAAAGACGGGGGAGTGGGCCTTC

clone_size: .
j_call: TRBJ2-3
d_call: TRBD2
v_call: TRBV18
cdr3_aa: CASSPLRGGQDTQYF
cdr3_nt: TGTGCCAGCTCACCGTTACGCGGGGGGCAGGATACGCAGTATTTT

clone_size: .
j_call: TRBJ2-5
d_call: TRBD2
v_call: TRBV9
cdr3_aa: CASSVVGGGFQETQYF
cdr3_nt: TGTGCCAGCAGCGTAGTGGGCGGGGGGTTCCAAGAGACCCAGTACTTC